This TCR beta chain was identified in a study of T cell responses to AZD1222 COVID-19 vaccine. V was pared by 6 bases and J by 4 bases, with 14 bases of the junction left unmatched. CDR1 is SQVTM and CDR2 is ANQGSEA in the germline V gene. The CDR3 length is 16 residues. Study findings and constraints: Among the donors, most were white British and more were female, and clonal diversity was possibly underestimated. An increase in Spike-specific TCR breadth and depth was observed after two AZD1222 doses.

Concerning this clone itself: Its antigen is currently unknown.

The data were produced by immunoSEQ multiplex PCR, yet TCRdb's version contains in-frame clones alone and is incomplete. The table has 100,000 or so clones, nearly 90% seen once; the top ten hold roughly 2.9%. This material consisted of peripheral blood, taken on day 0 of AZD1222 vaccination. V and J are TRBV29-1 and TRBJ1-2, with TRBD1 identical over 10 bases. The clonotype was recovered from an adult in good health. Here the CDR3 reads CSVLTTGTGDLYGYTF. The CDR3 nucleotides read TGCAGCGTCCTTACCACCGGGACAGGGGACCTCTATGGCTACACCTTC.